The rows below give T cell receptor beta chains drawn from one sample of a study of identical twins. TCRdb itself ran the 5' RACE reads through MiXCR, one entry per CDR3 protein. The sample records fewer than 900,000 distinct CDR3 sequences, approximately 18% being singletons. The sample also formed part of further work on T cells expressing NK-cell markers.

The specimen was PBMCs. These receptors originate from a woman aged 18-30 years in good health. CDR3s include the opening cysteine and the closing phenylalanine or tryptophan. The D gene is left open where the match is weak. Expanded clones get a size class; other rows say once, few or many, or leave the size out.

V gene	clone size	J gene	D gene	CDR3 protein	CDR3 DNA
TRBV11-2	NA	TRBJ2-7	TRBD2	CASSFPGLAGYEQYF	TGTGCCAGCAGCTTCCCCGGACTAGCGGGCTACGAGCAGTACTTC
TRBV6-6	NA	TRBJ2-5	TRBD2	CAAWGGETQYF	TGTGCCGCGTGGGGGGGAGAGACCCAGTACTTC
TRBV5-1	few	TRBJ2-1	TRBD2	CASSSGLAGVINEQFF	TGCGCCAGCAGCTCAGGACTAGCGGGAGTAATAAATGAGCAGTTCTTC
TRBV12-3/TRBV12-4	NA	TRBJ2-7	NA	CASSFSGKGYEQYF	TGTGCCAGCAGTTTCTCGGGGAAGGGGTACGAGCAGTACTTC
TRBV6-5	few	TRBJ2-2	TRBD1	CASSYSPGQGSTGELFF	TGTGCCAGCAGTTACTCCCCAGGACAGGGGAGCACCGGGGAGCTGTTTTTT
TRBV5-1	NA	TRBJ2-7	NA	CASSHSANYEQYF	TGCGCCAGCAGCCACTCGGCCAACTACGAGCAGTACTTC
TRBV5-1	few	TRBJ1-6	NA	CASSFRQDNSPLHF	TGCGCCAGCAGCTTTAGACAGGACAATTCACCCCTCCACTTT
TRBV29-1	NA	TRBJ1-2	TRBD1	CSVSGQGAGYTF	TGCAGCGTTTCGGGACAGGGGGCTGGCTACACCTTC
TRBV7-2	many	TRBJ1-2	TRBD1	CASSWTGEVYGYTF	TGTGCCAGCAGTTGGACAGGGGAGGTCTATGGCTACACCTTC
TRBV20-1	NA	TRBJ2-5	TRBD2	CSAELAGGSQETQYF	TGCAGTGCGGAATTAGCGGGGGGCAGCCAAGAGACCCAGTACTTC
TRBV9	NA	TRBJ2-1	TRBD2	CASSVASGSLNEQFF	TGTGCCAGCAGCGTTGCTAGCGGGAGTTTGAATGAGCAGTTCTTC
TRBV7-2	few	TRBJ2-2	TRBD2	CASSLLAGGDGPGELFF	TGTGCCAGCAGCTTATTAGCGGGGGGGGATGGGCCCGGGGAGCTGTTTTTT
TRBV30	NA	TRBJ2-7	TRBD2	CAWSGLAGYEQYF	TGTGCCTGGAGCGGTCTAGCGGGCTACGAGCAGTACTTC
TRBV12-3/TRBV12-4	NA	TRBJ2-3	NA	CASSFVGAADTQYF	TGTGCCAGCAGTTTTGTGGGGGCCGCAGATACGCAGTATTTT
TRBV20-1	few	TRBJ1-5	NA	CSARLTRGQPQHF	TGCAGTGCTAGACTTACTAGGGGTCAGCCCCAGCATTTT
TRBV4-1	few	TRBJ2-7	TRBD1	CASSQVDRVIYEQYF	TGCGCCAGCAGCCAAGTTGACAGGGTCATCTACGAGCAGTACTTC
TRBV12-3/TRBV12-4	few	TRBJ1-5	NA	CASREGHYSNQPQHF	TGTGCCAGCAGGGAAGGACACTATAGCAATCAGCCCCAGCATTTT
TRBV20-1	few	TRBJ2-5	TRBD2	CSAELAGAPRTETQYF	TGCAGTGCTGAGCTAGCGGGGGCTCCCAGGACGGAGACCCAGTACTTC
TRBV7-2	NA	TRBJ2-1	NA	CASSLATWASGSYNEQFF	TGTGCCAGCAGCCTAGCGACATGGGCCAGTGGCTCCTACAATGAGCAGTTCTTC
TRBV6-2/TRBV6-3	NA	TRBJ2-2	TRBD1	CASQTGINTGELFF	TGTGCCAGCCAGACAGGGATAAACACCGGGGAGCTGTTTTTT